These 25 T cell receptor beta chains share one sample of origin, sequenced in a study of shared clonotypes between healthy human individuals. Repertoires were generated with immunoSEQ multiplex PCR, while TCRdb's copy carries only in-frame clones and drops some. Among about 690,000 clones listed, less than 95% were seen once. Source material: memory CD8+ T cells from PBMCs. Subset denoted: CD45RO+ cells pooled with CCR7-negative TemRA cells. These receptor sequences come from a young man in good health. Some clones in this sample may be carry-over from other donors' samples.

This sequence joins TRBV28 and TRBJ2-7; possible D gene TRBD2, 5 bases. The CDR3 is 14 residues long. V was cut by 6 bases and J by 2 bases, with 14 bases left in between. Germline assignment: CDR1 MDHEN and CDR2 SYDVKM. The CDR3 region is CASSFSVVAYEQYF. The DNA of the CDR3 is TGTGCCAGCAGCTTTAGCGTCGTAGCCTACGAGCAGTACTTC.

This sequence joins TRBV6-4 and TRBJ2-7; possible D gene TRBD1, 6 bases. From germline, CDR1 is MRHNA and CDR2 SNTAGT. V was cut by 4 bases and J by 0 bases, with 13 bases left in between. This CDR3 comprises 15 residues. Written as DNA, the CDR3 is TGTGCCAGCAGTGCAGGGGCTTCGAGCTCCTACGAGCAGTACTTC. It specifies CASSAGASSSYEQYF.

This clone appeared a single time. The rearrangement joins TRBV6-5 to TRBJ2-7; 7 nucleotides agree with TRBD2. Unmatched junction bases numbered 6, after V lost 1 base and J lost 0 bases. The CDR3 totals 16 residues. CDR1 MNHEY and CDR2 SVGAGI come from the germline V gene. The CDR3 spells CASSYWGEGLSYEQYF. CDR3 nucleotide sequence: TGTGCCAGCAGTTACTGGGGGGAGGGTCTCTCCTACGAGCAGTACTTC.

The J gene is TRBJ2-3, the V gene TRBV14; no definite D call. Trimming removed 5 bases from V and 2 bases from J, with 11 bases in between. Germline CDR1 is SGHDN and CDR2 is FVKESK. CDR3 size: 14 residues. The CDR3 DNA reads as TGTGCCAGCAGCTTCGTCTTGCTCACAGATACGCAGTATTTT. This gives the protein CASSFVLLTDTQYF.

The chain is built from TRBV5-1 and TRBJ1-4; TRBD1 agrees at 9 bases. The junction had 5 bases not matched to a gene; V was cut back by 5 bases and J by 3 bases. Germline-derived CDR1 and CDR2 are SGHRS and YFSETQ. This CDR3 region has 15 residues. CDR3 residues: CASRTGGQANEKLFF. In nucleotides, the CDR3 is TGCGCCAGCAGGACAGGGGGGCAGGCTAATGAAAAACTGTTTTTT. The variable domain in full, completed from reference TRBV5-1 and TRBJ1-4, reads KAGVTQTPRYLIKTRGQQVTLSCSPISGHRSVSWYQQTPGQGLQFLFEYFSETQRNKGNFPGRFSGRQFSNSRSEMNVSTLELGDSALYLCASRTGGQANEKLFFGSGTQLSVL.

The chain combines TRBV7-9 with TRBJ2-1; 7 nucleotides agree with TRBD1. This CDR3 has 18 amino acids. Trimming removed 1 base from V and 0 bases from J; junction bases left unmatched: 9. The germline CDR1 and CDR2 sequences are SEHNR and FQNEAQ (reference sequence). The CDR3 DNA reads TGTGCCAGCAGCTTAGAACCGTCAGGGGGATTCTCCTACAATGAGCAGTTCTTC. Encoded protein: CASSLEPSGGFSYNEQFF.

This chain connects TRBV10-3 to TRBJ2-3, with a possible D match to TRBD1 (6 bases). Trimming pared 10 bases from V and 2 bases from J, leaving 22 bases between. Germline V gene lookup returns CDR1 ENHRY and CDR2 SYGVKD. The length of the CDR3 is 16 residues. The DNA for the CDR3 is TGTGCCACCAGGGCCCTACAGGGTCAACACACAGATACGCAGTATTTT. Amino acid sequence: CATRALQGQHTDTQYF.

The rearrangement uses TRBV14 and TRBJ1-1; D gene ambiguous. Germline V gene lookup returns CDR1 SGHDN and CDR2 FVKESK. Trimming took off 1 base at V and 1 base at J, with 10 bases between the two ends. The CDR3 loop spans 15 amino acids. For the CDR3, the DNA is TGTGCCAGCAGCCAAGTGGCCGGGTGGAACACTGAAGCTTTCTTT. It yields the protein CASSQVAGWNTEAFF.

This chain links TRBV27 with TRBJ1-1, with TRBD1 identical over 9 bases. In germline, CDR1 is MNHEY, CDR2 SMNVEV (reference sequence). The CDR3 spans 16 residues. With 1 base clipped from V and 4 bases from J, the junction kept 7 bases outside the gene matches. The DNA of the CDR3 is TGTGCCAGCAGTTTATTATCGGACAGGGGTGCCACTGAAGCTTTCTTT. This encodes CASSLLSDRGATEAFF.

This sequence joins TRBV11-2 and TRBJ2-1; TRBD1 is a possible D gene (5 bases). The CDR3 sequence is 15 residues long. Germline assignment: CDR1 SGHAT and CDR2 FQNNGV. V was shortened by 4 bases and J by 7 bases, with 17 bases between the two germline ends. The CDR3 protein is CASSSRVSGWNEQFF. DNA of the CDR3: TGTGCCAGCAGCTCCAGGGTTTCAGGTTGGAATGAGCAGTTCTTC.

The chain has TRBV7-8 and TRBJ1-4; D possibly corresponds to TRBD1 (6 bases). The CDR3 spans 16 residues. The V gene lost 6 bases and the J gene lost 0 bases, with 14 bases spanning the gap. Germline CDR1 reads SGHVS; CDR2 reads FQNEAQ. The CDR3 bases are TGTGCCAGCAGACAGGGACGGCCTGCAACTAATGAAAAACTGTTTTTT. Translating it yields CASRQGRPATNEKLFF.

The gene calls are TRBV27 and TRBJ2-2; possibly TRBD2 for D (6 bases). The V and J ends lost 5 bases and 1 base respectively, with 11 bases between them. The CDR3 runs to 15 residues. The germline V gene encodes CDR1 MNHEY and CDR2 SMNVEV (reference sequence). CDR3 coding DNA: TGTGCCAGCAGTACGGGGGTCTTGAACACCGGGGAGCTGTTTTTT. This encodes CASSTGVLNTGELFF.

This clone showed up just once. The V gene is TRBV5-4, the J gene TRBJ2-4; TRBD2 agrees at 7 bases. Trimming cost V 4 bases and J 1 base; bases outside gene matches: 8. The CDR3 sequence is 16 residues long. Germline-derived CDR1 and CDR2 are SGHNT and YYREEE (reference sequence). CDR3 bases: TGTGCCAGCAGCCGGGGAGGGGTCGGGGCCAAAAACATTCAGTACTTC. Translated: CASSRGGVGAKNIQYF.

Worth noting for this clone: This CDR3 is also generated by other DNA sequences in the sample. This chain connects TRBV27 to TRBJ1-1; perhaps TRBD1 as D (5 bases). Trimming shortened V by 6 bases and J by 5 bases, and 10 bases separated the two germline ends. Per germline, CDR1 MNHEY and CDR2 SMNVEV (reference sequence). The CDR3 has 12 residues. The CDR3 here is CASRRGGTEAFF. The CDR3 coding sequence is TGTGCCAGCAGAAGGGGAGGGACTGAAGCTTTCTTT.

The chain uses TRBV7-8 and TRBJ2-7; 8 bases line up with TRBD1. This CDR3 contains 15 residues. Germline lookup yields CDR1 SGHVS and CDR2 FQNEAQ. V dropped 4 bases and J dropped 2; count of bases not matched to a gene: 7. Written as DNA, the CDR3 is TGTGCCAGCAGCTCGCCGGGACAGGAAACCTACGAGCAGTACTTC. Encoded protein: CASSSPGQETYEQYF.

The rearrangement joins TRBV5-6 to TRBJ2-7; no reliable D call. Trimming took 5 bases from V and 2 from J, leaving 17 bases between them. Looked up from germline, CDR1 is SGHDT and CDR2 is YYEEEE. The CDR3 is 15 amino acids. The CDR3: CASSPAGRKPYEQYF. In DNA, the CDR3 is TGTGCCAGCAGTCCCGCCGGGCGTAAACCCTACGAGCAGTACTTC.

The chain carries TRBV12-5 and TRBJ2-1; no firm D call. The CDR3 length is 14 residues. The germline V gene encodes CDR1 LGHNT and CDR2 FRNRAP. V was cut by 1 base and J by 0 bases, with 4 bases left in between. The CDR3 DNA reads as TGTGCTAGTGGTTTGGGTTTCTCCTACAATGAGCAGTTCTTC. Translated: CASGLGFSYNEQFF.

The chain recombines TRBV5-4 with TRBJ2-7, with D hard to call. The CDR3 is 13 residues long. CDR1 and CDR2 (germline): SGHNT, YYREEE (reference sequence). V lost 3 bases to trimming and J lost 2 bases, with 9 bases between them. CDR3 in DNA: TGTGCCAGCAGCTCCCCGGATACCTACGAGCAGTACTTC. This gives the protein CASSSPDTYEQYF.

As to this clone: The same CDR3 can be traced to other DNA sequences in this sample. The CDR3 DNA follows: TGCGCCAGCAGCCAAGATAGGGCGGGGGGCTACGAGCAGTACTTC. It encodes CASSQDRAGGYEQYF. The rearrangement links TRBV4-1 to TRBJ2-7; TRBD2 agrees at 8 bases. With V trimmed by 0 bases and J by 3 bases, 4 bases remained unmatched. The CDR3 runs to 15 residues. In germline, CDR1 is MGHRA, CDR2 YSYEKL.

The CDR3 spells CASSLGPLTGARGTEAFF. The DNA for the CDR3 is TGTGCCAGCAGCTTAGGACCCTTAACAGGGGCCCGGGGCACTGAAGCTTTCTTT. The rearrangement uses TRBV7-9 and TRBJ1-1; 7 nucleotides line up with TRBD1. Trimming took 1 base from V and 4 from J; bases not matched to a gene: 15. Looked up from germline, CDR1 is SEHNR and CDR2 is FQNEAQ (reference sequence). This CDR3 is built from 18 residues.

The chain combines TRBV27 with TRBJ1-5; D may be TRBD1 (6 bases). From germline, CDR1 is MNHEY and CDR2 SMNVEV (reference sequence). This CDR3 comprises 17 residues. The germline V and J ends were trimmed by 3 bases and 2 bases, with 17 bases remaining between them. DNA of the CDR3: TGTGCCAGCAGTTTTATCAGGGGAGATTTCGGCAATCAGCCCCAGCATTTT. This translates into CASSFIRGDFGNQPQHF.

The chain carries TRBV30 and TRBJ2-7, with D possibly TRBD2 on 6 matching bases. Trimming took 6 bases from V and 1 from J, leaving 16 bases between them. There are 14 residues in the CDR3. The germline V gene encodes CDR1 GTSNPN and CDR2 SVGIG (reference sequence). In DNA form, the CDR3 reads TGTGCCTGCTACCGGGGGTTTGCGTCCTACGAGCAGTACTTC. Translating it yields CACYRGFASYEQYF.

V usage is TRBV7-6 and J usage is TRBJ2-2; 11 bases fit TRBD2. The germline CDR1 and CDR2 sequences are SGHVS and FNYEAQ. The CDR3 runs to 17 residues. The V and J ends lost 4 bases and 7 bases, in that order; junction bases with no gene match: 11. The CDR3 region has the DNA TGTGCCAGCAGCTCGGGGACTAGCGGATGGCGGGGCGGGGAGCTGTTTTTT. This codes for CASSSGTSGWRGGELFF.

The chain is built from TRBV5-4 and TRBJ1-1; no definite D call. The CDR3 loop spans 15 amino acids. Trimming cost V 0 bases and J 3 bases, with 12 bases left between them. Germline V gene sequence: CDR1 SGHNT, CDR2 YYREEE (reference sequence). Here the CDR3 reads CASSLAPGLDTEAFF. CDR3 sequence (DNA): TGTGCCAGCAGCTTGGCGCCGGGTTTGGACACTGAAGCTTTCTTT.

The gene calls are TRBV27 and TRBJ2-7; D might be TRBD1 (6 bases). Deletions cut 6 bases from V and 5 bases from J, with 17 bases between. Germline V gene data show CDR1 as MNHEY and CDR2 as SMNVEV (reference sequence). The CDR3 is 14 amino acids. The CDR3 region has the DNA TGTGCCAGCAGCCCCGATTTTTGGGGGCACGAGCAGTACTTC. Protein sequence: CASSPDFWGHEQYF.